These 22 T cell receptor beta chains share one sample of origin, sequenced in a study of T-cell memory formation after mild COVID-19. MiXCR, applied by TCRdb to the 5' RACE reads, yields one record per CDR3 protein. The repertoire holds over 95,000 distinct CDR3 sequences, with about 20% as singletons. Sequencing was done on a sample of PBMCs or a T cell subset sorted from them (not recorded which). These receptor sequences come from a man aged 18 to 29 who had mild COVID-19 (a few samples of this study predate the infection). Cell type and time point are not known.

This clonotype showed up just a few times. V gene TRBV7-9 combines with J gene TRBJ2-1; D uncertain. V was shortened by 3 bases and J by 10 bases, with 7 bases between the two germline ends. The length of the CDR3 is 11 residues. Germline V gene data show CDR1 as SEHNR and CDR2 as FQNEAQ (reference sequence). The CDR3 sequence is CASSFGLEQFF. The CDR3 DNA is TGTGCCAGCAGCTTCGGATTGGAGCAGTTCTTC.

This chain joins TRBV13 and TRBJ2-7; unclear D gene. The CDR3 spans 13 residues. Trimming took 5 bases from V and 1 from J, leaving 9 bases between them. Germline-derived CDR1 and CDR2 are PRHDT and FYEKMQ (reference sequence). The CDR3 protein is CASSPTPSYEQYV. CDR3 DNA: TGTGCCAGCAGCCCCACCCCGTCCTACGAGCAGTACGTC.

The chain employs TRBV27 and TRBJ2-2; no clear D. V shed 3 bases and J shed 1 base, with 12 bases lying between them. The CDR3 is 16 residues long. Germline V gives CDR1 MNHEY, CDR2 SMNVEV (reference sequence). DNA for the CDR3: TGTGCCAGCAGTTTCGATGAGACACTGAACACCGGGGAGCTGTTTTTT. As protein: CASSFDETLNTGELFF.

This sequence joins TRBV6-5 and TRBJ1-2; 8 nucleotides agree with TRBD1. This CDR3 contains 13 residues. V lost 0 bases and J lost 7; bases outside the gene matches: 1. Germline V lookup: CDR1 MNHEY, CDR2 SVGAGI. CDR3 amino acids: CASSYSDRGGYTF. The CDR3 bases are TGTGCCAGCAGTTACTCCGACAGGGGTGGCTACACCTTC.

This clonotype came up a few times. The chain has TRBV7-2 and TRBJ2-3; TRBD2 might be the D (7 bases). Trimming removed 1 base at V and 5 bases at J, with 13 bases between. The CDR3 runs 15 residues. CDR1 and CDR2 (germline): SGHTA, FQGNSA. The CDR3 nucleotides are TGTGCCAGCAGCTTAGTCGGCGGGGGCTTAGATACGCAGTATTTT. Protein sequence: CASSLVGGGLDTQYF.

This clonotype has a handful of counts. The chain is built from TRBV3-1 and TRBJ2-2, with D perhaps being TRBD1 or TRBD2 (5 bases each). CDR1 is LGHDT, CDR2 YNNKEL, per germline (reference sequence). This CDR3 is built from 16 residues. Trimming shortened V by 0 bases and J by 7 bases, and 15 bases separated the two germline ends. The CDR3 DNA reads TGTGCCAGCAGCCAAGATCGGGGCTTGGTGGGCGGGGAGCTGTTTTTT. Protein product: CASSQDRGLVGGELFF.

The chain carries TRBV7-9 and TRBJ2-7, with 10 nucleotides matching TRBD1. V lost 5 bases to trimming and J lost 3 bases; unmatched junction nucleotides: 4. There are 14 residues in the CDR3. Per germline, CDR1 SEHNR and CDR2 FQNEAQ (reference sequence). The CDR3: CASSIGTGDYEQYF. DNA for the CDR3: TGTGCCAGCAGCATCGGGACAGGGGACTACGAGCAGTACTTC.

This chain connects TRBV4-3 to TRBJ2-1, with TRBD1 matching over 7 bases. Germline CDR1 reads LGHNA; CDR2 reads YSLEER. The CDR3 length is 15 residues. V dropped 0 bases and J dropped 6; count of bases not matched to a gene: 5. The CDR3 DNA reads as TGCGCCAGCAGCCAAGATGGGACAGAGACCAATGAGCAGTTCTTC. Protein: CASSQDGTETNEQFF.

CDR3 coding DNA: TGTGCCAGCAGTCCTCCGGGCGAAGCGAACACTGAAGCTTTCTTT. It is translated as CASSPPGEANTEAFF. The chain is built from TRBV6-2 or TRBV6-3 and TRBJ1-1, with unresolved D. Per the germline V gene, CDR1 is MNHEY and CDR2 is SVGEGT. Between the trimmed V and J ends, which lost 5 bases and 1 base, there was a span of 14 bases. This CDR3 region has 15 residues.

This clonotype has more than one count but fewer than ten. The V and J genes are TRBV2 and TRBJ1-1, with a tentative D call TRBD1 (6 bases). V was trimmed by 5 bases and J by 4 bases, leaving 23 bases between them. Germline CDR1 and CDR2: SNHLY and FYNNEI. The CDR3 runs to 17 residues. The CDR3 region is CASSWRGRGEKGTEAFF. CDR3 DNA sequence: TGTGCCAGCAGTTGGAGGGGCAGGGGAGAGAAGGGCACTGAAGCTTTCTTT. Complete variable domain (other parts from reference TRBV2 and TRBJ1-1): EPEVTQTPSHQVTQMGQEVILRCVPISNHLYFYWYRQILGQKVEFLVSFYNNEISEKSEIFDDQFSVERPDGSNFTLKIRSTKLEDSAMYFCASSWRGRGEKGTEAFFGQGTRLTVV.

The rearrangement joins TRBV6-2 or TRBV6-3 to TRBJ2-1, with D possibly being TRBD2 (6 bases). The germline CDR1 and CDR2 sequences are MNHEY and SVGEGT. This CDR3 is 14 amino acids long. With 8 bases removed from V and 0 bases from J, the gap between germline ends came to 11 bases. The CDR3 DNA is TGTGCCAGCCACATCGGGGGCTCCTACAATGAGCAGTTCTTC. Translation: CASHIGGSYNEQFF.

This chain's CDR3 is CASTPTGEPNTGELFF. CDR3 bases: TGTGCCAGCACCCCTACGGGGGAACCGAACACCGGGGAGCTGTTTTTT. The chain uses TRBV27 and TRBJ2-2, with D maybe TRBD2 (6 bases). Germline lookup yields CDR1 MNHEY and CDR2 SMNVEV (reference sequence). Trimming removed 7 bases at V and 0 bases at J, with 15 bases between. This CDR3 spans 16 amino acids.

There are a few counts of this clonotype. At one of its ends the junction is not consistent with the germline gene, which may arise from a read error. The chain joins TRBV7-3 to TRBJ2-3; TRBD2 matches 8 bases. This CDR3 comprises 15 residues. Germline CDR1 SGHTA, CDR2 FQGTGA. The CDR3 region is CASSLSGGVGDTQYF. DNA of the CDR3: TGTGCCAGCAGTTTAAGCGGGGGAGTGGGAGATACGCAGTATTTT.

This clonotype was detected many times. CDR3 sequence reads: CSVEDPSGPDTQYF. The CDR3 DNA is TGCAGCGTTGAAGATCCTAGCGGGCCAGATACGCAGTATTTT. The chain has TRBV29-1 and TRBJ2-3, with TRBD2 matching over 8 bases. V was clipped by 0 bases and J by 4 bases; unmatched bases: 3. Germline CDR1 and CDR2: SQVTM and ANQGSEA. The CDR3 is made up of 14 amino acids.

V gene TRBV5-1 combines with J gene TRBJ1-5; possibly TRBD1 for D (5 bases). Germline lookup yields CDR1 SGHRS and CDR2 YFSETQ. V shed 4 bases and J shed 2 bases, with 16 bases lying between them. The CDR3 covers 16 residues. This chain's CDR3 is CASSLDGPRGNQPQHF. In DNA form, the CDR3 reads TGCGCCAGCAGCCTGGACGGGCCCAGGGGCAATCAGCCCCAGCATTTT. The complete variable domain, with remaining parts taken from reference TRBV5-1 and TRBJ1-5, reads KAGVTQTPRYLIKTRGQQVTLSCSPISGHRSVSWYQQTPGQGLQFLFEYFSETQRNKGNFPGRFSGRQFSNSRSEMNVSTLELGDSALYLCASSLDGPRGNQPQHFGDGTRLSIL.

The V and J genes are TRBV4-1 and TRBJ1-5, with TRBD1 matching 7 bases. Germline V gives CDR1 MGHRA, CDR2 YSYEKL. V lost 8 bases, J lost 1 base, and 8 bases stayed unmatched. This CDR3 is 15 amino acids long. The CDR3: CASHPTGVSNQPQHF. The CDR3 nucleotides are TGCGCCAGCCACCCCACAGGGGTGAGCAATCAGCCCCAGCATTTT.

CDR3 sequence: CASSPDREAHEQYV. The CDR3 DNA reads as TGTGCCAGCAGTCCGGACAGGGAAGCCCACGAGCAGTACGTC. The chain uses TRBV28 and TRBJ2-7; 8 positions agree with TRBD1. The V gene end was trimmed by 5 bases and the J gene end by 5 bases; junction bases not matched to a gene: 8. CDR3 length equals 14 residues. Germline values: CDR1 MDHEN, CDR2 SYDVKM.

The chain recombines TRBV6-2 or TRBV6-3 with TRBJ1-5; perhaps TRBD1 as D (6 bases). This CDR3 has 15 amino acids. Between the trimmed V and J ends, which lost 1 base and 6 bases, there was a span of 13 bases. Germline assignment: CDR1 MNHEY and CDR2 SVGEGT. The CDR3 is CASSYFTGPVQPQHF. CDR3 nucleotides: TGTGCCAGCAGTTACTTTACAGGGCCAGTTCAGCCCCAGCATTTT.

This clonotype was seen more than once but under ten times. The chain couples TRBV5-1 to TRBJ2-1; 11 nucleotides match TRBD2. The CDR3 is 17 amino acids. With V trimmed by 4 bases and J by 2 bases, 8 bases remained unmatched. Per germline, CDR1 SGHRS and CDR2 YFSETQ. The CDR3 DNA is TGCGCCAGCAGCCCGGGACTAGCGGACGTAACCTACAATGAGCAGTTCTTC. It is translated as CASSPGLADVTYNEQFF. Drawing the rest from reference TRBV5-1 and TRBJ2-1, the complete variable domain is KAGVTQTPRYLIKTRGQQVTLSCSPISGHRSVSWYQQTPGQGLQFLFEYFSETQRNKGNFPGRFSGRQFSNSRSEMNVSTLELGDSALYLCASSPGLADVTYNEQFFGPGTRLTVL.

V is TRBV29-1 and J is TRBJ2-3, with 12 bases that match TRBD1. The junction had 15 bases not matched to a gene; V was cut back by 6 bases and J by 2 bases. Germline V CDR1 and CDR2: SQVTM, ANQGSEA. The CDR3 loop spans 18 amino acids. CDR3 in amino acids: CSVEGSTGTGGNTDTQYF. CDR3 coding DNA: TGCAGCGTGGAGGGCAGCACCGGGACAGGGGGCAACACAGATACGCAGTATTTT.

This clonotype occurred a few times. The chain recombines TRBV14 with TRBJ1-3; 9 bases agree with TRBD1. The V gene end was trimmed by 4 bases and the J gene end by 5 bases; junction bases not matched to a gene: 9. This CDR3 region has 16 residues. From germline, CDR1 is SGHDN and CDR2 FVKESK. Here the CDR3 DNA reads TGTGCCAGCAGCCGTACCCGGGACAGGGAGAGAAACACCATATATTTT. This encodes CASSRTRDRERNTIYF.

The chain combines TRBV15 with TRBJ1-5; 11 positions match TRBD1. The CDR3 runs 15 residues. The V segment lost 4 bases and the J segment 6 bases; nucleotides outside the gene matches: 5. Looked up from germline, CDR1 is LNHNV and CDR2 is YYDKDF (reference sequence). DNA of the CDR3: TGTGCCACCAGCACGGACAGGGGGCGAGTTCAGCCCCAGCATTTT. This codes for CATSTDRGRVQPQHF.